These T cell receptor beta chains were read from a single sample in a study of blood T cell repertoires in COVID-19. Using immunoSEQ multiplex PCR, the repertoire was profiled, and TCRdb retains in-frame clones only, with some absent. The sample includes under 200,000 clones, more than 65% seen only once; the top ten take under 13%. The specimen sequenced was peripheral blood. These TCRs come from an older man with active or convalescent COVID-19. The CDR3 runs from the conserved cysteine through the conserved F or W. The D gene is left open where the match is weak. A row's size may be missing; if present it is once, few, many or a size class.

D gene: -
V gene: TRBV7-9
clone size: -
J gene: TRBJ1-3
CDR3 length: 15
CDR3 protein: CASSFTGRVENTIYF
CDR3 DNA: TGTGCCAGCAGTTTTACAGGGAGGGTGGAAAACACCATATATTTT

D gene: -
V gene: TRBV9
clone size: once
J gene: TRBJ1-1
CDR3 length: 13
CDR3 protein: CASSRREYTEAFF
CDR3 DNA: TGTGCCAGCAGCAGGAGGGAATACACTGAAGCTTTCTTT

D gene: -
V gene: TRBV15
clone size: few
J gene: TRBJ1-5
CDR3 length: 15
CDR3 protein: CATSRVDRGNQPQHF
CDR3 DNA: TGTGCCACCAGCAGAGTCGACCGGGGCAATCAGCCCCAGCATTTT

D gene: -
V gene: TRBV19
clone size: -
J gene: TRBJ2-2
CDR3 length: 12
CDR3 protein: CASSLDSGELFF
CDR3 DNA: TGTGCCAGTAGTCTGGACTCCGGGGAGCTGTTTTTT

D gene: -
V gene: TRBV3-1/TRBV3-2
clone size: few
J gene: TRBJ1-1
CDR3 length: 16
CDR3 protein: CASSRYTQGRDTEAFF
CDR3 DNA: TGTGCCAGCAGCCGGTACACGCAGGGGCGGGACACTGAAGCTTTCTTT

D gene: TRBD1
V gene: TRBV5-4
clone size: -
J gene: TRBJ1-1
CDR3 length: 15
CDR3 protein: CASSPEFRGPTEAFF
CDR3 DNA: TGTGCCAGCAGCCCTGAATTTAGGGGGCCGACTGAAGCTTTCTTT

D gene: -
V gene: TRBV6-5
clone size: -
J gene: TRBJ1-6
CDR3 length: 13
CDR3 protein: CASSYTGRDSLHF
CDR3 DNA: TGTGCCAGCAGTTACACCGGCCGGGACTCCCTCCACTTT

D gene: -
V gene: TRBV4-3
clone size: -
J gene: TRBJ2-2
CDR3 length: 14
CDR3 protein: CASSRADGAGELFF
CDR3 DNA: TGCGCCAGCAGCAGAGCAGACGGGGCCGGGGAGCTGTTTTTT

D gene: -
V gene: TRBV7-2
clone size: -
J gene: TRBJ2-7
CDR3 length: 16
CDR3 protein: CASSSISARGPYEQYF
CDR3 DNA: TGTGCCAGCAGCTCGATTAGCGCAAGAGGCCCCTACGAGCAGTACTTC

D gene: -
V gene: TRBV6-2/TRBV6-3
clone size: -
J gene: TRBJ1-3
CDR3 length: 17
CDR3 protein: CASSYSKLRLSGNTIYF
CDR3 DNA: TGTGCCAGCAGTTACTCGAAGCTGCGTCTCTCTGGAAACACCATATATTTT

D gene: -
V gene: TRBV7-8
clone size: -
J gene: TRBJ1-5
CDR3 length: 15
CDR3 protein: CASSSGQGGGQPQHF
CDR3 DNA: TGTGCCAGCAGCTCAGGGCAGGGCGGGGGTCAGCCCCAGCATTTT

D gene: TRBD2
V gene: TRBV10-1
clone size: few
J gene: TRBJ2-7
CDR3 length: 16
CDR3 protein: CASSSLTSGEPYEQYF
CDR3 DNA: TGCGCCAGCAGTTCCTTAACTAGCGGGGAACCCTACGAGCAGTACTTC

D gene: -
V gene: TRBV7-2
clone size: -
J gene: TRBJ2-3
CDR3 length: 19
CDR3 protein: CASTKQWGWAGRHTDTQYF
CDR3 DNA: TGTGCCAGCACCAAACAGTGGGGTTGGGCAGGGCGGCATACAGATACGCAGTATTTT

D gene: -
V gene: TRBV7-2
clone size: -
J gene: TRBJ2-4
CDR3 length: 14
CDR3 protein: CASPPSGGPDIQYF
CDR3 DNA: TGTGCCAGCCCCCCTTCCGGGGGGCCTGACATTCAGTACTTC

D gene: -
V gene: TRBV6-5
clone size: -
J gene: TRBJ1-4
CDR3 length: 14
CDR3 protein: CASVETGFNEKLFF
CDR3 DNA: TGTGCCAGCGTAGAGACAGGCTTTAATGAAAAACTGTTTTTT

D gene: -
V gene: TRBV27
clone size: -
J gene: TRBJ2-2
CDR3 length: 14
CDR3 protein: CASSLARNTGELFF
CDR3 DNA: TGTGCCAGCAGTTTGGCCAGAAACACCGGGGAGCTGTTTTTT

D gene: TRBD2
V gene: TRBV7-9
clone size: -
J gene: TRBJ2-5
CDR3 length: 17
CDR3 protein: CASSSTRSGGPGETQYF
CDR3 DNA: TGTGCCAGCAGCTCGACGAGGTCGGGGGGGCCCGGAGAGACCCAGTACTTC

D gene: TRBD2
V gene: TRBV6-2/TRBV6-3
clone size: -
J gene: TRBJ2-7
CDR3 length: 15
CDR3 protein: CASSGTSGTAGEQYF
CDR3 DNA: TGTGCCAGCAGTGGGACTAGCGGGACCGCGGGGGAGCAGTACTTC

D gene: TRBD1
V gene: TRBV6-6
clone size: -
J gene: TRBJ1-6
CDR3 length: 15
CDR3 protein: CASSLQGARNSPLHF
CDR3 DNA: TGTGCCAGCAGTCTACAGGGGGCTAGGAATTCACCCCTCCACTTT

D gene: -
V gene: TRBV7-6
clone size: -
J gene: TRBJ1-4
CDR3 length: 15
CDR3 protein: CASSPEYATNEKLFF
CDR3 DNA: TGTGCCAGCAGCCCAGAATACGCAACTAATGAAAAACTGTTTTTT

D gene: -
V gene: TRBV7-6
clone size: -
J gene: TRBJ1-1
CDR3 length: 14
CDR3 protein: CASSLGTVSTEAFF
CDR3 DNA: TGTGCCAGCAGCTTAGGGACAGTGAGCACTGAAGCTTTCTTT

D gene: -
V gene: TRBV30
clone size: many
J gene: TRBJ2-2
CDR3 length: 15
CDR3 protein: CAWNRLLMNTGELFF
CDR3 DNA: TGTGCCTGGAACCGACTCCTCATGAACACCGGGGAGCTGTTTTTT

D gene: TRBD1
V gene: TRBV7-2
clone size: few
J gene: TRBJ1-6
CDR3 length: 14
CDR3 protein: CASSPTRTGPPLHF
CDR3 DNA: TGTGCCAGCAGCCCTACCAGGACAGGGCCACCCCTCCACTTT

D gene: -
V gene: TRBV9
clone size: -
J gene: TRBJ2-2
CDR3 length: 15
CDR3 protein: CASSVSGLNTGELFF
CDR3 DNA: TGTGCCAGCAGCGTTAGCGGACTGAACACCGGGGAGCTGTTTTTT

D gene: -
V gene: TRBV25-1
clone size: -
J gene: TRBJ1-2
CDR3 length: 16
CDR3 protein: CASSDPGTGEGYGYTF
CDR3 DNA: TGTGCCAGCAGTGATCCGGGGACGGGAGAGGGCTATGGCTACACCTTC

D gene: -
V gene: TRBV6-2/TRBV6-3
clone size: many
J gene: TRBJ2-1
CDR3 length: 15
CDR3 protein: CASSQLWAVYNEQFF
CDR3 DNA: TGTGCCAGCAGCCAACTGTGGGCCGTATACAATGAGCAGTTCTTC

D gene: -
V gene: TRBV5-1
clone size: once
J gene: TRBJ2-5
CDR3 length: 13
CDR3 protein: CASSLGGRETQYF
CDR3 DNA: TGCGCCAGCAGCTTGGGAGGGCGGGAGACCCAGTACTTC

D gene: TRBD2
V gene: TRBV6-4
clone size: -
J gene: TRBJ2-1
CDR3 length: 15
CDR3 protein: CASSVAGEYYNEQFF
CDR3 DNA: TGTGCCAGCAGTGTGGCGGGAGAGTACTACAATGAGCAGTTCTTC

D gene: TRBD2
V gene: TRBV28
clone size: -
J gene: TRBJ2-7
CDR3 length: 15
CDR3 protein: CASSPGGTSGDEQYF
CDR3 DNA: TGTGCCAGCAGTCCAGGGGGGACTAGCGGGGACGAGCAGTACTTC

D gene: TRBD1
V gene: TRBV7-2
clone size: few
J gene: TRBJ2-1
CDR3 length: 15
CDR3 protein: CASSPPWTGSNEQFF
CDR3 DNA: TGTGCCAGCAGCCCACCGTGGACAGGGTCGAATGAGCAGTTCTTC

D gene: -
V gene: TRBV7-8
clone size: -
J gene: TRBJ1-6
CDR3 length: 15
CDR3 protein: CASSLVEETNSPLHF
CDR3 DNA: TGTGCCAGCAGCTTAGTAGAGGAGACTAATTCACCCCTCCACTTT

D gene: -
V gene: TRBV4-3
clone size: -
J gene: TRBJ2-4
CDR3 length: 14
CDR3 protein: CASSRDGAKNIQYF
CDR3 DNA: TGCGCCAGCAGCCGAGACGGAGCCAAAAACATTCAGTACTTC

D gene: TRBD2
V gene: TRBV28
clone size: -
J gene: TRBJ2-7
CDR3 length: 14
CDR3 protein: CASRLAGAIYEQYF
CDR3 DNA: TGTGCCAGTAGACTAGCGGGAGCCATTTACGAGCAGTACTTC

D gene: -
V gene: TRBV18
clone size: -
J gene: TRBJ1-5
CDR3 length: 16
CDR3 protein: CASSPQAGPPNQPQHF
CDR3 DNA: TGTGCCAGCTCACCACAGGCAGGGCCACCCAATCAGCCCCAGCATTTT

D gene: -
V gene: TRBV19
clone size: once
J gene: TRBJ2-5
CDR3 length: 13
CDR3 protein: CASSLDNEETQYF
CDR3 DNA: TGTGCCAGTAGTCTGGACAATGAAGAGACCCAGTACTTC

D gene: TRBD1
V gene: TRBV4-3
clone size: -
J gene: TRBJ2-2
CDR3 length: 20
CDR3 protein: CASSQVVWDRRNAYTGELFF
CDR3 DNA: TGCGCCAGCAGCCAAGTAGTTTGGGACAGGCGAAACGCCTACACCGGGGAGCTGTTTTTT

D gene: TRBD1
V gene: TRBV13
clone size: -
J gene: TRBJ1-1
CDR3 length: 16
CDR3 protein: CASSLGQGVEGTEAFF
CDR3 DNA: TGTGCCAGCAGCCTAGGACAGGGGGTCGAAGGCACTGAAGCTTTCTTT

D gene: -
V gene: TRBV19
clone size: many
J gene: TRBJ1-5
CDR3 length: 15
CDR3 protein: CASSMLEIANQPQHF
CDR3 DNA: TGTGCCAGTAGTATGTTGGAGATCGCCAATCAGCCCCAGCATTTT

D gene: TRBD1
V gene: TRBV5-1
clone size: -
J gene: TRBJ2-7
CDR3 length: 15
CDR3 protein: CASRPGDRDSYEQYF
CDR3 DNA: TGCGCCAGCAGGCCCGGGGACAGGGATTCCTACGAGCAGTACTTC